This T cell receptor (beta chain) was identified in a study of blood T cell repertoires in COVID-19. Enrolment of Seattle patients took place during active infection, and they were followed longitudinally. Original data processing: Estimates of nucleated cell counts were drawn from the amplification of reference gene primers. Sequencing used immunoSEQ multiplex PCR; TCRdb keeps in-frame clones, though not all of them. V and J calls and clone size are copied from that table; D and trimming were computed from the DNA. The table records approximately 200,000 clones, 84% of them present only once. Material for sequencing was peripheral blood. This receptor was obtained from an elderly woman with COVID-19, enrolled during active disease.

The DNA for the CDR3 is TGTGCCAGCAGTAACGGACTGGGTCCCAATGAGCAGTTCTTC. It codes for CASSNGLGPNEQFF. J is TRBJ2-7 and V is TRBV14; D is perhaps TRBD2 (5 bases). The J call may be mistaken, given a closer DNA end match to TRBJ2-1. Germline V gene sequence: CDR1 SGHDN, CDR2 FVKESK. This CDR3 comprises 14 residues.